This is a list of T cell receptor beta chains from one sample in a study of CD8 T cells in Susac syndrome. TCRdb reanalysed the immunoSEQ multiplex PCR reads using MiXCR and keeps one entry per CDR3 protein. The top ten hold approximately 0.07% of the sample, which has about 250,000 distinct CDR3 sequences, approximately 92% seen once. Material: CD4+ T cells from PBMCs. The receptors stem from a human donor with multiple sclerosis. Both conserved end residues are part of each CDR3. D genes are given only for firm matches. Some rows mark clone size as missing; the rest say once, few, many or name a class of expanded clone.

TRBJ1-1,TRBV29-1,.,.,TGCAGCGTTGAATTGGGGGGGGTTAACACTGAAGCTTTCTTT,CSVELGGVNTEAFF
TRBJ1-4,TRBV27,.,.,TGTGCCAGCAGTTTAGCACCTGCAACTAATGAAAAACTGTTTTTT,CASSLAPATNEKLFF
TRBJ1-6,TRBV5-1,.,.,TGCGCCAGCAGCCCGGATGTATTCGGGGGGCAAGGCTCACCCCTCCACTTT,CASSPDVFGGQGSPLHF
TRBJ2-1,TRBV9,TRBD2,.,TGTGCCAGCAGCGTAGTAGGAGCTAGCGGGGGATACAATGAGCAGTTCTTC,CASSVVGASGGYNEQFF
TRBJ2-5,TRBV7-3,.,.,TGTGCCAGCAGGGATACAGGGACAGAGACCCAGTACTTC,CASRDTGTETQYF
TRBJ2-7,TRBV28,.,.,TGCTCTAGCCGGATAGGAGGGGGGTACGAGCAGTACTTC,CSSRIGGGYEQYF
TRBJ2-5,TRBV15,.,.,TGTGCCACCAGCGGCAGACTGGAAGAGACCCAGTACTTC,CATSGRLEETQYF
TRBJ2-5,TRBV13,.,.,TGTGCCAGCAGCTTGACCGGGACACATCAAGAGACCCAGTACTTC,CASSLTGTHQETQYF
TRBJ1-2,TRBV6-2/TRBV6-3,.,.,TGTGCCAGCAGTTATTATGCGGTCTATGGCTACACCTTC,CASSYYAVYGYTF
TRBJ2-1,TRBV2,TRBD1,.,TGTGCCAGCAGTGACGGGACAGGGTCGAATGAGCAGTTCTTC,CASSDGTGSNEQFF
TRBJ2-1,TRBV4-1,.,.,TGCGCCAGCAGCCAACTGGACATGGTAACCTACAATGAGCAGTTCTTC,CASSQLDMVTYNEQFF
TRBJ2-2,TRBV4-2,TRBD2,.,TGTGCCAGCAGCCCATTTCTAGCGGACACCGGGGAGCTGTTTTTT,CASSPFLADTGELFF
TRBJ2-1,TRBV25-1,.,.,TGTGCCAGCAGTGAGGAGGGGATCCTCAATGAGCAGTTCTTC,CASSEEGILNEQFF
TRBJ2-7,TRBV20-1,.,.,TGCAGTGCTAGTACTACCTACCCCGGGAGCGAGCAGTACTTC,CSASTTYPGSEQYF
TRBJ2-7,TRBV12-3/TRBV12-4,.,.,TGTGCCAGCAGTTTGTATCAACAGGTAGCTGGGGAGCAGTACTTC,CASSLYQQVAGEQYF
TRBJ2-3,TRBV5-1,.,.,TGCGCCAGCAGCTTGGGCCCTTTGGATGGGACAGATACGCAGTATTTT,CASSLGPLDGTDTQYF
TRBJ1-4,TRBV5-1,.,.,TGCGCCAGCAGCCCTGACCCGGGTCTTAATGAAAAACTGTTTTTT,CASSPDPGLNEKLFF
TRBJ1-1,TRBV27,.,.,TGTGCCAGCAGGCCCTCCCGGAAGAAAAACACTGAAGCTTTCTTT,CASRPSRKKNTEAFF
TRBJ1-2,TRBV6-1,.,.,TGTGCCAGCAGTGAAGAGGGAACAGTCTATGGCTACACCTTC,CASSEEGTVYGYTF
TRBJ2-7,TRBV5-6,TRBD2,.,TGTGCCACCTCCAAAAGGCTAGCGGGGGGGGGAGGGATGGACGAGCAGTACTTC,CATSKRLAGGGGMDEQYF
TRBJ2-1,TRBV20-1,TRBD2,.,TGCAGTGCTAGAGATCCCGAAGGGGGACGGGGGGGTGTCTTC,CSARDPEGGRGGVF
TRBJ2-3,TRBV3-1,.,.,TGTGCCAGCAACCGCAGAGGGGATACGCAGTATTTT,CASNRRGDTQYF
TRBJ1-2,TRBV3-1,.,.,TGTGCCAGCAGCTCTGTACAAGCCAGGACAGCTGGCTACACCTTC,CASSSVQARTAGYTF
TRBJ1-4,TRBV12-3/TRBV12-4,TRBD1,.,TGTGCCAGCAGAAGGGACAGGGAAGGAAAACTGTTTTTT,CASRRDREGKLFF
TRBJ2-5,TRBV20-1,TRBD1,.,TGCAGTGCTAGATCCGCCACAGGGGGCGGGGAGACCCAGTACTTC,CSARSATGGGETQYF
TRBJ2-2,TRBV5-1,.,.,TGCGCCAGCAGCTTATCTGGGAGGGAGCTGTTTTTT,CASSLSGRELFF
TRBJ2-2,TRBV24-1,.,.,TGTGCCACCAGTGATTTGGGTGGGAGGACCACCGGGGAGCTGTTTTTT,CATSDLGGRTTGELFF
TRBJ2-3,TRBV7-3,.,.,TGTGCCAGCGGATCCCCGGGGCGCACAGATACGCAGTATTTT,CASGSPGRTDTQYF
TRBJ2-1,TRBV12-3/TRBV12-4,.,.,TGTGCCAGCAGCGGGAGATCCTACAATGAGCAGTTCTTC,CASSGRSYNEQFF
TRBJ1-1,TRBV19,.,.,TGTGCCAGTACCTTATCAGGCCCCCACACTGAAGCTTTCTTT,CASTLSGPHTEAFF
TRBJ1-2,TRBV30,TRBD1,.,TGTGCCGGCGAGCGGTCGGACAGGGACTATGGCTACACCTTC,CAGERSDRDYGYTF
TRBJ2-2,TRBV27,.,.,TGTGCCAGCAGTTTGAACAGGGGAGGGTCCGGGGAGCTGTTTTTT,CASSLNRGGSGELFF
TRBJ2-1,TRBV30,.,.,TGTGCCTGGAGTTCCCATTTCTACAATGAGCAGTTCTTC,CAWSSHFYNEQFF
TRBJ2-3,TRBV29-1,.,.,TGCAGCGTTGATCGCGCCGTCGGGGCAGATACGCAGTATTTT,CSVDRAVGADTQYF
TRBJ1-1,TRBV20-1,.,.,TGCAGTGCTAGGAGGACAGCAAACACTGAAGCTTTCTTT,CSARRTANTEAFF
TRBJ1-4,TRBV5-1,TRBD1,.,TGCGCCAGCAGCGGCCGACCCGACAGGGGCCTTGCAACTAATGAAAAACTGTTTTTT,CASSGRPDRGLATNEKLFF
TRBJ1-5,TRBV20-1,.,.,TGCAGTGCTAGAGGAGGGTTTAAACAGCCCCAGCATTTT,CSARGGFKQPQHF
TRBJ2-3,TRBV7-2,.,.,TGTGCCAGCCACACTGGGGTAGTGGGAGATACGCAGTATTTT,CASHTGVVGDTQYF
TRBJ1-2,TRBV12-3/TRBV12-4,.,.,TGTGCCAGCAGTACAGGGCGGGGTAACTATGGCTACACCTTC,CASSTGRGNYGYTF
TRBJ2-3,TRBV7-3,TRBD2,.,TGTGCCAGCAGCTCCCTAGCGGGAGGGAGCACAGATACGCAGTATTTT,CASSSLAGGSTDTQYF
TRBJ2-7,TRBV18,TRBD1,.,TGTGCCAGCTCACCCAGGGGGCTCGCCTACGAGCAGTACTTC,CASSPRGLAYEQYF
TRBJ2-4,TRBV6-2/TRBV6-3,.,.,TGTGCCAGCAGTCGCGAAGCACCAGACATTCAGTACTTC,CASSREAPDIQYF
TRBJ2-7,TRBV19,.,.,TGTGCCAGTAGTATAGGTGGAGACGGCACATACTACGAGCAGTACTTC,CASSIGGDGTYYEQYF
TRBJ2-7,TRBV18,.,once,TGTGCCAGCTCACAAGTGGACAGCCCTTACGAGCAGTACTTC,CASSQVDSPYEQYF